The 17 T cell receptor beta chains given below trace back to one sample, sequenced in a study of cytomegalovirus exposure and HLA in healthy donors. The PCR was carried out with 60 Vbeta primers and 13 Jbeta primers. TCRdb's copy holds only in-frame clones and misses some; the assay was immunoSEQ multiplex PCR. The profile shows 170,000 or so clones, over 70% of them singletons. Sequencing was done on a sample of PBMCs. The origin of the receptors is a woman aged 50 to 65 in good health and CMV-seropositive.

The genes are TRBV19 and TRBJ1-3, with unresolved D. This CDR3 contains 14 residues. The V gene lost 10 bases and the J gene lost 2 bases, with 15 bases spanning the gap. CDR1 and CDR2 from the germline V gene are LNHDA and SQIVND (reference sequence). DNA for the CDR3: TGTGCCACGGTGAGGCGGGAAGCTGGAAACACCATATATTTT. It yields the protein CATVRREAGNTIYF.

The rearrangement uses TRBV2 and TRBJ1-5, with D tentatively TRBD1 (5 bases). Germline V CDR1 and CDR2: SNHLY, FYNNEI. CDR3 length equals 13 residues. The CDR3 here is CAGGRDSNQPQHF. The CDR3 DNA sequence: TGTGCGGGGGGGAGGGATAGCAATCAGCCCCAGCATTTT.

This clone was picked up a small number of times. Here the CDR3 DNA reads TGTGCCAGCAGTATTCTGACTAGCGGGGTACACGAGCAGTACTTC. Translating gives CASSILTSGVHEQYF. This chain uses TRBV6-5 with TRBJ2-7; 11 bases fit TRBD2. Germline CDR1 reads MNHEY; CDR2 reads SVGAGI. V gave up 5 bases and J gave up 5 bases; unmatched junction bases: 8. The CDR3 is made up of 15 amino acids.

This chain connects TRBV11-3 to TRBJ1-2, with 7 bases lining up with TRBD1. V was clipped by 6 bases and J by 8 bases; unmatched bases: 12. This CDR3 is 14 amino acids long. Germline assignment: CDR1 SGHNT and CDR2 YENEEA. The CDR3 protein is CASSSTQGVHGYTF. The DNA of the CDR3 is TGTGCCAGCAGTTCCACGCAGGGGGTCCACGGCTACACCTTC.

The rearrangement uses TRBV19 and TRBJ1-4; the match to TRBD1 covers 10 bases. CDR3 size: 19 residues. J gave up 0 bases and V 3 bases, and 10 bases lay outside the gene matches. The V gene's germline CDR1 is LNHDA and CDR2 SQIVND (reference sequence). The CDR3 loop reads CASSMARQGAIATNEKLFF. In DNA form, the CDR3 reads TGTGCCAGTAGTATGGCCCGACAGGGGGCAATTGCAACTAATGAAAAACTGTTTTTT.

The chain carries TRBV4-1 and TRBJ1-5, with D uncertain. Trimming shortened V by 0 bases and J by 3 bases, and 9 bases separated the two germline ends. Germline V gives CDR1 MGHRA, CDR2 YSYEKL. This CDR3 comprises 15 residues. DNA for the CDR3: TGCGCCAGCAGCCAAGATTTCCCCTACAATCAGCCCCAGCATTTT. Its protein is CASSQDFPYNQPQHF.

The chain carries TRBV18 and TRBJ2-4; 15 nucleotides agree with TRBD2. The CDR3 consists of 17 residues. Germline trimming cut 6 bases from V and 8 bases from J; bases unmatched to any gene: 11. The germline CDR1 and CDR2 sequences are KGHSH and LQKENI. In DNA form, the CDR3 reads TGTGCCAGCTCCTCGGGACTAGCGGGGGGCCCTCGGGACATTCAGTACTTC. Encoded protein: CASSSGLAGGPRDIQYF.

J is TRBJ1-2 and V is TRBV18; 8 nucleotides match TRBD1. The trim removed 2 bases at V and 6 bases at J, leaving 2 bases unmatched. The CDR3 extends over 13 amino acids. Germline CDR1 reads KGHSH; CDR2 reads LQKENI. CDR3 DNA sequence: TGTGCCAGCTCACCAAAGGACAGGGATGGCTACACCTTC. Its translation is CASSPKDRDGYTF.

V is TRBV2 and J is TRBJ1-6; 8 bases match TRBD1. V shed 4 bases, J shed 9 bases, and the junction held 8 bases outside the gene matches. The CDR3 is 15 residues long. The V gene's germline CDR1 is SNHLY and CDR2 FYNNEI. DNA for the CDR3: TGTGCCAGCAGTGTAGGTCAGGGGGCTAGTTCACCCCTCCACTTT. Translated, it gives CASSVGQGASSPLHF.

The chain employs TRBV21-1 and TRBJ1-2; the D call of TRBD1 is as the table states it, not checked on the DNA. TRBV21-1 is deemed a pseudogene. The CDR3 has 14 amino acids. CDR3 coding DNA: TGTGCCAGCAGCCTGACAGGGGGAAACTATGGCTACACCTTC. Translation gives CASSLTGGNYGYTF.

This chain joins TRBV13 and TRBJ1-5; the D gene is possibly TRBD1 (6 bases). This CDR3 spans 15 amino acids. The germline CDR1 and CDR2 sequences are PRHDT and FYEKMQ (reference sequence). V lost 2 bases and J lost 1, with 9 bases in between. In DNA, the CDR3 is TGTGCCAGCAGCTTACACAGGGAAAGCAATCAGCCCCAGCATTTT. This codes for CASSLHRESNQPQHF.

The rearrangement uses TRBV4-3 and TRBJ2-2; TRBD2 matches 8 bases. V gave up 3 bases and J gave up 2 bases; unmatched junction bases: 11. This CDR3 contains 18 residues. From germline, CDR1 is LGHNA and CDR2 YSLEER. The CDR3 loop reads CASSQEEGLVSNTGELFF. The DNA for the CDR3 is TGCGCCAGCAGCCAGGAAGAGGGACTAGTCTCCAACACCGGGGAGCTGTTTTTT.

In DNA, the CDR3 is TGTGCCAGCAGCCCGTCTAGCGGGAGGGCCAAAGGGTACGAGCAGTACTTC. It translates to CASSPSSGRAKGYEQYF. This chain joins TRBV7-2 and TRBJ2-7, with 12 bases lining up with TRBD2. The germline V gene encodes CDR1 SGHTA and CDR2 FQGNSA. The trim removed 5 bases at V and 4 bases at J, leaving 12 bases unmatched. The CDR3 has 17 amino acids. The entire variable domain, with the rest obtained from reference TRBV7-2 and TRBJ2-7, is as follows: GAGVSQSPSNKVTEKGKDVELRCDPISGHTALYWYRQSLGQGLEFLIYFQGNSAPDKSGLPSDRFSAERTGGSVSTLTIQRTQQEDSAVYLCASSPSSGRAKGYEQYFGPGTRLTVT.

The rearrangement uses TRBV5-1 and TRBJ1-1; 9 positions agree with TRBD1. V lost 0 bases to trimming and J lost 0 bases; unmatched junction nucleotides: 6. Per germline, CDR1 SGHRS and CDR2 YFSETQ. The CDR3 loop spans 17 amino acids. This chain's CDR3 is CASSLVGGTGLNTEAFF. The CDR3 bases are TGCGCCAGCAGCTTGGTGGGGGGGACAGGGTTGAACACTGAAGCTTTCTTT.

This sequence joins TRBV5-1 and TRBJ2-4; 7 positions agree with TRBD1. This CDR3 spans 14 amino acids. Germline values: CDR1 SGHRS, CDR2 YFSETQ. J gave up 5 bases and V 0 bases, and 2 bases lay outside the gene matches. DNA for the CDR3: TGCGCCAGCAGCTTGGCAGGGGGAGAAAACATTCAGTACTTC. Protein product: CASSLAGGENIQYF.

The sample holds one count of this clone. CDR3: CASSETIGGSSGGYTF. The CDR3 nucleotides are TGTGCCAGCAGTGAGACGATTGGGGGCAGCTCGGGGGGCTACACCTTC. The J gene is TRBJ1-2, the V gene TRBV6-1; possibly TRBD1 for D (6 bases). V lost 3 bases and J 8 bases, leaving 22 bases between the germline ends. CDR1 is MNHNS and CDR2 is SASEGT in the germline V gene. The CDR3 covers 16 residues.

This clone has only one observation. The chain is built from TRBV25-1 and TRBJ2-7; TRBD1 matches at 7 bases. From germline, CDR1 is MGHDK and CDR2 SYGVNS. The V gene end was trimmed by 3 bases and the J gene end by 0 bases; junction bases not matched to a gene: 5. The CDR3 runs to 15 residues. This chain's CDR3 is CASSDNRGFSYEQYF. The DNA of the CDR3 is TGTGCCAGCAGTGACAACAGGGGATTCTCCTACGAGCAGTACTTC.